This T cell receptor (beta chain) was obtained from a study of shared clonotypes between healthy human individuals. This clone was counted once. This sample also contains other DNA sequences that code for the same CDR3. Clones were sequenced by immunoSEQ multiplex PCR, and TCRdb holds only the in-frame ones, with some missing. The table has roughly 570,000 clones, roughly 98% seen once. The CDR3 runs to 14 residues. Germline CDR1 reads MNHEY; CDR2 reads SVGAGI. Trimming took 5 bases from V and 4 from J; bases not matched to a gene: 4. Terminally differentiated effector memory CD45RA+ cells were excluded by CCR7 positive selection of CD45RO-negative cells.

The sequence derives from a young man in good health. Sequencing was carried out using naive CD8+ T cells sorted from blood. This rearrangement joins TRBV6-5 to TRBJ2-7; 11 bases fit TRBD1. CDR3 sequence: CASSAGTGGYEQYF. The CDR3 DNA sequence: TGTGCCAGCAGTGCCGGGACAGGGGGTTACGAGCAGTACTTC.